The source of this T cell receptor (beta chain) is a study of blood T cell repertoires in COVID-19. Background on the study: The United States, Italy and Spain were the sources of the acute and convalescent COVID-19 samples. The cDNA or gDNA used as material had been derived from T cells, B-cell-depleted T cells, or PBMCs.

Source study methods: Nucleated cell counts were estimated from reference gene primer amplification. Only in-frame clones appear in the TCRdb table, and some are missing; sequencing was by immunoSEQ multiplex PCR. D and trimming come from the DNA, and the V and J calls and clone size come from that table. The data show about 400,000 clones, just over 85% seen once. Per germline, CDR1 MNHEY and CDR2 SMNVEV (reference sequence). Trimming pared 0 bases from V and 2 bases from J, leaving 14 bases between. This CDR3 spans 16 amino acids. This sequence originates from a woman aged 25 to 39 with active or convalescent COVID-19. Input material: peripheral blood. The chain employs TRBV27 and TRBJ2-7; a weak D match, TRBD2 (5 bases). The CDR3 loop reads CASSLSPGGNAYEQYF. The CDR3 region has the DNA TGTGCCAGCAGTTTATCGCCAGGAGGAAACGCCTACGAGCAGTACTTC.